This T cell receptor beta chain was captured by sequencing in a study of human thymus T cells. General observations from the study: Thymic repertoires from unrelated individuals overlapped highly, related research reported. Thymic and blood repertoires seemed to favor certain V and J genes.

With regard to this clone: The antigen is undetermined.

Only in-frame clones appear in the TCRdb table, and some are missing; sequencing was by immunoSEQ multiplex PCR. In the table there are some 120,000 clones, 90% to 95% of which are singletons. From resections taken during corrective heart surgery, the thymus tissue was obtained. The sample donors, healthy Finnish infants, were having corrective surgery for congenital heart defects. Specimen: thymus tissue. The source is a boy less than two years old with a congenital heart defect but otherwise immunologically healthy.

CDR3 DNA sequence: TGTGCCAGCAGCCAAGAACGTAGGCAGGGGGCGCCGGAAAACACCATATATTTT. Its translation: CASSQERRQGAPENTIYF. V is TRBV14 and J is TRBJ1-3; 8 bases are shared with TRBD1. Per germline, CDR1 SGHDN and CDR2 FVKESK. The CDR3 consists of 18 residues. After removal of 0 bases from V and 6 bases from J, the junction contained 13 bases not matched to a gene.